This T cell receptor (beta chain) was documented in a study of cytomegalovirus exposure and HLA in healthy donors. Study at large: A later analysis reported the same platform for the roughly 120 validation repertoires and the approximately 720 first-cohort repertoires.

Clones were sequenced by immunoSEQ multiplex PCR, and TCRdb holds only the in-frame ones, with some missing. The sample shows over 110,000 clones, 84% of them seen only once. This clone has only a few counts. Its antigen is unidentified. The study's findings and limits: There were a few CMV-associated chains whose specificity for CMV antigens was confirmed in vitro. Cytomegalovirus-associated status was assigned to 164 TCR beta chains.

It was the approximately 120-subject validation cohort, separate from the approximately 680-subject first cohort, to which the donors belonged. Per germline, CDR1 SGHNT and CDR2 YENEEA. V was trimmed by 5 bases and J by 4 bases, leaving 19 bases between them. The CDR3 is 16 amino acids. The rearrangement joins TRBV11-3 to TRBJ2-3; a weak D match, TRBD2 (7 bases). Sequencing was done on a sample of PBMCs. The sequence derives from a woman aged 25 to 45 in good health and CMV-seronegative. The CDR3 DNA reads as TGTGCCAGCAGCCGTTTTAGTGGGGGGGCAGCAGATACGCAGTATTTT. As protein: CASSRFSGGAADTQYF.